What follows are 16 T cell receptor beta chains derived from one specimen sequenced in a study of identical twins. One entry per CDR3 protein results from TCRdb running MiXCR on the 5' RACE reads. The table includes hundreds of thousands of distinct CDR3 sequences, 15% to 20% detected once. The sample was also reused in another study, on T cells expressing NK-cell markers.

Material: PBMCs. The source is a woman younger than 30 in good health.

With regard to this clonotype: The germline gene is not matched at one end of the junction; a read error may be the cause. The chain links TRBV12-3 or TRBV12-4 to TRBJ2-7; TRBD1 aligns across 9 bases. This CDR3 is built from 16 residues. The chain's CDR3 is CASSSEGTGRIYEQYF. The CDR3 DNA reads TGTGCCAGCAGTTCGGAAGGGACAGGGCGAATCTACGAGCAGTATTTC.

This clonotype has a handful of counts. This sequence joins TRBV15 and TRBJ2-5; 12 bases match TRBD2. Losses at the gene ends were 0 bases for V and 4 bases for J; bases not matched to a gene: 12. Germline-derived CDR1 and CDR2 are LNHNV and YYDKDF (reference sequence). CDR3 size: 19 residues. The CDR3 nucleotides are TGTGCCACCAGCAGAGATCGGCCTAGCGGGAGGGCCACAGTAGAGACCCAGTACTTC. This gives the protein CATSRDRPSGRATVETQYF.

Worth noting for this clonotype: The CDR3 does not close with the conserved phenylalanine or tryptophan, likely indicating a read error. Here the CDR3 reads CASSFGQGNSLGTETQYL. The CDR3 coding sequence is TGTGCCAGCAGCTTCGGACAGGGAAATTCTTTGGGGACAGAGACCCAGTACCTC. This chain connects TRBV5-5 to TRBJ2-5; 8 bases align to TRBD1. Losses at the gene ends were 2 bases for V and 4 bases for J; bases not matched to a gene: 16. The CDR3 covers 18 residues. The germline gives CDR1 SGHKS, CDR2 YYEKEE (reference sequence).

The chain is built from TRBV6-6 and TRBJ1-1, with a weak D call TRBD1 (5 bases). Per the germline V gene, CDR1 is MNHNY and CDR2 is SVGAGI (reference sequence). The CDR3 loop spans 13 amino acids. Trimming pared 2 bases from V and 7 bases from J, leaving 11 bases between. The CDR3 DNA reads TGTGCCAGCAGTTACCTGGGGGGAGGTGAAGCTTTCTTT. It specifies CASSYLGGGEAFF.

This clonotype was seen a few times. J is TRBJ2-1 and V is TRBV5-1; maybe TRBD1 (6 bases). The CDR3 sequence is 15 residues long. The ends were cut back, 2 bases at V and 2 bases at J, with 11 bases in the middle. Germline V gene sequence: CDR1 SGHRS, CDR2 YFSETQ. The CDR3 reads CASSFSDSTYNEQFF. CDR3 coding DNA: TGCGCCAGCAGCTTTTCGGACAGCACCTACAATGAGCAGTTCTTC. Full variable domain (rest looked up from reference TRBV5-1 and TRBJ2-1): KAGVTQTPRYLIKTRGQQVTLSCSPISGHRSVSWYQQTPGQGLQFLFEYFSETQRNKGNFPGRFSGRQFSNSRSEMNVSTLELGDSALYLCASSFSDSTYNEQFFGPGTRLTVL.

The J gene is TRBJ2-1, the V gene TRBV10-3, with D unresolved. This CDR3 contains 12 residues. Trimming removed 8 bases at V and 9 bases at J, with 14 bases between. Germline-derived CDR1 and CDR2 are ENHRY and SYGVKD. The CDR3 loop reads CAIGPSNGEQFF. DNA for the CDR3: TGTGCCATCGGACCTAGTAACGGTGAGCAGTTCTTC.

The chain uses TRBV12-3 or TRBV12-4 and TRBJ1-2, with TRBD1 identical over 7 bases. The V and J ends lost 2 bases and 4 bases, in that order; junction bases with no gene match: 7. The CDR3 runs 15 residues. The DNA for the CDR3 is TGTGCCAGCAGTTTAAACCTATGGACAGGCTATGGCTACACCTTC. Amino acid sequence: CASSLNLWTGYGYTF.

A note on this clonotype: A much larger clone differs by one base, so this may be a read error. The chain has TRBV6-1 and TRBJ2-1; D is undetermined. The CDR3 loop spans 13 amino acids. Looked up from germline, CDR1 is MNHNS and CDR2 is SASEGT. Trimming cost V 2 bases and J 4 bases, with 6 bases left between them. DNA for the CDR3: TGTGCCAGCAGTGAACCCGGGTACAATGAGCAGTTCTTC. Its translation is CASSEPGYNEQFF.

The V gene is TRBV5-5, the J gene TRBJ2-7; D tentatively reads TRBD1 or TRBD2 (5 bases each). The CDR3 extends over 13 amino acids. Germline V gene sequence: CDR1 SGHKS, CDR2 YYEKEE (reference sequence). Trimming removed 5 bases at V and 3 bases at J, with 12 bases between. The CDR3 region has the DNA TGTGCCAGCAGGCAGAGGGACGGCTACGAGCAGTACTTC. Translated: CASRQRDGYEQYF.

The chain combines TRBV5-1 with TRBJ2-5; tentatively, D is TRBD1 (5 bases). The CDR3 totals 16 residues. The V gene's germline CDR1 is SGHRS and CDR2 YFSETQ. The V and J ends lost 4 bases and 4 bases respectively, with 20 bases between them. The CDR3 loop reads CASSLGDSHDSETQYF. CDR3 DNA sequence: TGCGCCAGCAGCCTAGGCGACAGCCACGATTCAGAGACCCAGTACTTC.

The chain links TRBV6-8 to TRBJ2-7; D call uncertain. The CDR3 is 12 residues long. V lost 7 bases and J lost 6, with 13 bases in between. The germline CDR1 and CDR2 sequences are MNHGY and SAAAGT. The CDR3 nucleotides are TGTGCCAGCAACGACATCCGGAGCGAGCAGTACTTC. It specifies CASNDIRSEQYF.

Many counts were recorded for this clonotype. The chain links TRBV10-3 to TRBJ2-1, with D perhaps TRBD1 or TRBD2 (6 bases each). Trimming took 2 bases from V and 0 from J, leaving 20 bases between them. The CDR3 contains 19 residues. Germline CDR1 is ENHRY and CDR2 is SYGVKD. The CDR3 loop is CAISEPSGRGPSSYNEQFF. The CDR3 bases are TGTGCCATCAGTGAGCCGAGTGGTCGGGGGCCCAGCTCCTACAATGAGCAGTTCTTC.

The J gene is TRBJ1-1, the V gene TRBV7-3; D is uncertain. The CDR3 is made up of 14 amino acids. From germline, CDR1 is SGHTA and CDR2 FQGTGA. Trimming left V 1 base short and J 4 bases short, with 10 bases between. The CDR3 DNA sequence: TGTGCCAGCAGCTTAAGTGGAGCAGTCACTGAAGCTTTCTTT. Protein sequence: CASSLSGAVTEAFF.

In its sample, this clonotype was seen a few times. The rearrangement uses TRBV7-6 and TRBJ2-3; D is unclear. Deletions cut 4 bases from V and 5 bases from J, with 7 bases between. This CDR3 has 12 amino acids. From germline, CDR1 is SGHVS and CDR2 FNYEAQ. The CDR3 loop reads CASSYHEDTQYF. CDR3 coding DNA: TGTGCCAGCAGCTATCATGAAGATACGCAGTATTTT.

This clonotype was counted between two and nine times. CDR3 sequence reads: CASSFRNRGQGNYGYTF. The CDR3 DNA reads TGTGCCAGCAGTTTCAGGAATAGAGGACAGGGAAACTATGGCTACACCTTC. The rearrangement joins TRBV12-3 or TRBV12-4 to TRBJ1-2; the match to TRBD1 covers 8 bases. The CDR3 is made up of 17 amino acids. J was trimmed by 2 bases and V by 3 bases; bases with no gene match: 11.

V and J are TRBV29-1 and TRBJ2-1, with D perhaps matching TRBD1 (5 bases). The germline CDR1 and CDR2 sequences are SQVTM and ANQGSEA. There are 14 residues in the CDR3. V shed 5 bases and J shed 4 bases, with 15 bases lying between them. CDR3 in DNA: TGCAGCGTTCTCCTACCTAGGGGATACAATGAGCAGTTCTTC. This sequence encodes CSVLLPRGYNEQFF.